This TCR beta chain was captured by sequencing in a study of T cell responses to AZD1222 COVID-19 vaccine. This table comes from immunoSEQ multiplex PCR, and its TCRdb copy is limited to in-frame clones, with some not included. The profile covers about 56,000 clones, with 80% to 90% appearing a single time and over 12% taken by the ten largest. The CDR3 contains 13 residues. Germline loops: CDR1 MNHEY, CDR2 SMNVEV (reference sequence). Trimming removed 6 bases at V and 4 bases at J, with 12 bases between. Here the sequenced sample was peripheral blood, taken on day 0 of AZD1222 vaccination. This TCR was sampled from an adult in good health. This rearrangement joins TRBV27 to TRBJ1-2, with no clear D. The CDR3 here is CASSSHGAYGYTF. The CDR3 nucleotides are TGTGCCAGCAGCTCTCATGGCGCCTATGGCTACACCTTC.